Following are 18 T cell receptor beta chains from one sample sequenced in a study of cytomegalovirus exposure and HLA in healthy donors. The PCR employed 60 Vbeta primers together with 13 Jbeta primers. Libraries were prepared by immunoSEQ multiplex PCR; TCRdb keeps only in-frame clonotypes and omits some of them. This table has about 180,000 clones, under 80% appearing once. Sequences were obtained from PBMCs. The receptors originated from a human donor in good health.

The rearrangement uses TRBV9 and TRBJ1-2; D gene unclear. The V and J ends lost 0 bases and 6 bases respectively, with 9 bases between them. The V gene's germline CDR1 is SGDLS and CDR2 YYNGEE. This CDR3 region has 13 residues. In DNA form, the CDR3 reads TGTGCCAGCAGCGTAGAAGGGAGCGATGGCTACACCTTC. Protein: CASSVEGSDGYTF.

V is TRBV7-9 and J is TRBJ2-5; 9 bases are shared with TRBD1. V trimming: 3 bases; J trimming: 4 bases; junction bases outside the gene matches: 6. Germline V gene data show CDR1 as SEHNR and CDR2 as FQNEAQ (reference sequence). The CDR3 is made up of 15 amino acids. The CDR3 spells CASSLGTGSLETQYF. In DNA, the CDR3 is TGTGCCAGCAGCTTGGGGACAGGGTCGTTAGAGACCCAGTACTTC.

This clone has just a few counts. The genes are TRBV9 and TRBJ2-5; the D gene is possibly TRBD2 (5 bases). Trimming stripped 0 bases from V and 7 bases from J, with 10 bases between. The CDR3 length is 13 residues. The germline V gene has CDR1 SGDLS and CDR2 YYNGEE. CDR3 in amino acids: CASSVAGLGTQYF. The CDR3 nucleotides read TGTGCCAGCAGCGTAGCGGGATTAGGGACCCAGTACTTC.

The table lists this clone with a few counts. The chain combines TRBV2 with TRBJ1-3; D unclear. The CDR3 consists of 15 residues. V shed 4 bases and J shed 4 bases, with 14 bases lying between them. Per germline, CDR1 SNHLY and CDR2 FYNNEI. DNA of the CDR3: TGTGCCAGCAGTGTCGGCGGTTCTGGGGGAAACACCATATATTTT. It encodes CASSVGGSGGNTIYF.

This clone was counted a single time. This chain joins TRBV7-2 and TRBJ1-1; 7 bases are shared with TRBD1. Germline values: CDR1 SGHTA, CDR2 FQGNSA. Trimming cost V 2 bases and J 5 bases; bases outside gene matches: 5. There are 14 residues in the CDR3. The CDR3 DNA is TGTGCCAGCAGCTTAACAGGGGTCGAGACTGAAGCTTTCTTT. This sequence encodes CASSLTGVETEAFF.

V and J are TRBV6-5 and TRBJ2-7; 8 nucleotides align to TRBD1. This CDR3 comprises 14 residues. The trim removed 0 bases at V and 7 bases at J, leaving 5 bases unmatched. CDR1 is MNHEY, CDR2 SVGAGI, per germline. The DNA for the CDR3 is TGTGCCAGCAGTTACTCGCAGGGGGCTTGGGAGCAGTACTTC. Protein sequence: CASSYSQGAWEQYF.

The chain carries TRBV29-1 and TRBJ1-1, with D unresolved. This CDR3 contains 13 residues. Germline CDR1 is SQVTM and CDR2 is ANQGSEA. V was trimmed by 0 bases and J by 1 base, leaving 6 bases between them. The CDR3 region is CSVEEQKNTEAFF. CDR3 bases: TGCAGCGTTGAAGAGCAGAAGAACACTGAAGCTTTCTTT.

The rearrangement links TRBV5-4 to TRBJ2-5; tentatively, D is TRBD2 (6 bases). V lost 4 bases and J lost 5, with 15 bases in between. In germline, CDR1 is SGHNT, CDR2 YYREEE (reference sequence). This CDR3 spans 14 amino acids. CDR3 nucleotide sequence: TGTGCCAGCAGCCCAACTAGCTTCGGGGAGACCCAGTACTTC. It yields the protein CASSPTSFGETQYF.

This clone turned up a few times. This chain joins TRBV7-2 and TRBJ2-5; 11 bases fit TRBD2. After removal of 6 bases from V and 5 bases from J, the junction contained 8 bases not matched to a gene. Germline V CDR1 and CDR2: SGHTA, FQGNSA. The CDR3 has 15 amino acids. CDR3 loop: CASSSGGAGGETQYF. The CDR3 coding sequence is TGTGCCAGCAGTAGCGGGGGGGCTGGGGGGGAGACCCAGTACTTC.

This clone has only a few counts. The chain joins TRBV5-3 to TRBJ1-5; D might be TRBD1 (6 bases). TRBV5-3 has ORF status, its function being uncertain. The V end was cut by 4 bases, the J end by 4 bases, with 21 bases between. The CDR3 is 17 amino acids. CDR3 loop: CARSPTRTVLLNQPQHF. The CDR3 coding sequence is TGTGCCAGAAGCCCGACCAGGACAGTTTTACTTAATCAGCCCCAGCATTTT.

The rearrangement joins TRBV7-9 to TRBJ2-5, with D tentatively TRBD1 (7 bases). Gene TRBJ2-7 matches the end of the DNA better, so the J call may be wrong. CDR1 and CDR2 from the germline V gene are SEHNR and FQNEAQ (reference sequence). The CDR3 length is 13 residues. In DNA, the CDR3 is TGTGCCAGCAGCTTGGGCAGGGGGGACGAGCAGTACTTC. The encoded protein is CASSLGRGDEQYF.

The chain couples TRBV19 to TRBJ2-5, with 10 bases aligning to TRBD2. Germline V lookup: CDR1 LNHDA, CDR2 SQIVND (reference sequence). V was clipped by 1 base and J by 5 bases; unmatched bases: 13. There are 18 residues in the CDR3. The CDR3 bases are TGTGCCAGTAGTATAGCGTGGGCTAGCGGGGGCCTAACGGAGACCCAGTACTTC. It is translated as CASSIAWASGGLTETQYF.

A note on this clone: Different DNA sequences within this sample yield the same CDR3. The V and J genes are TRBV15 and TRBJ1-1; a weak D match, TRBD1 (6 bases). V was clipped by 1 base and J by 1 base, with 7 bases between them. Germline CDR1 is LNHNV and CDR2 is YYDKDF (reference sequence). The CDR3 is made up of 14 amino acids. The chain's CDR3 is CATSRVGGNTEAFF. The CDR3 DNA sequence: TGTGCCACCAGCAGAGTAGGGGGGAACACTGAAGCTTTCTTT.

The chain carries TRBV27 and TRBJ1-5; maybe TRBD1 (5 bases). This CDR3 contains 14 residues. Germline V CDR1 and CDR2: MNHEY, SMNVEV (reference sequence). V dropped 4 bases and J dropped 3 bases, with 10 bases sitting between them. The CDR3 nucleotides are TGTGCCAGCAGTTCGCGGGGGATCAATCAGCCCCAGCATTTT. Its translation is CASSSRGINQPQHF.

This chain uses TRBV2 with TRBJ2-3; 7 bases line up with TRBD2. CDR1 is SNHLY, CDR2 FYNNEI, per germline. This CDR3 comprises 16 residues. V was pared by 5 bases and J by 3 bases, with 11 bases of the junction left unmatched. The CDR3 DNA follows: TGTGCCAGCAGTCCCGGGGGAGGGAGAGGGACAGATACGCAGTATTTT. Amino acid sequence: CASSPGGGRGTDTQYF.

The chain joins TRBV7-9 to TRBJ2-3; TRBD2 aligns across 7 bases. The germline gives CDR1 SEHNR, CDR2 FQNEAQ (reference sequence). This CDR3 comprises 19 residues. Losses at the gene ends were 8 bases for V and 4 bases for J; bases not matched to a gene: 24. This CDR3 is CASAPPPGLPTYRADTQYF. Here the CDR3 DNA reads TGTGCCAGCGCCCCGCCCCCGGGACTACCTACTTACCGCGCAGATACGCAGTATTTT.

This clone has just a few counts. The rearrangement links TRBV10-3 to TRBJ2-7; tentatively, D is TRBD1 (5 bases). CDR1 and CDR2 from the germline V gene are ENHRY and SYGVKD. The CDR3 contains 11 residues. V lost 8 bases and J lost 3, with 8 bases in between. The CDR3 loop is CAIGAGYEQYF. The CDR3 DNA is TGTGCCATCGGGGCAGGCTACGAGCAGTACTTC.

This clone was seen once. The V and J genes are TRBV19 and TRBJ2-1; 10 nucleotides agree with TRBD1. In germline, CDR1 is LNHDA, CDR2 SQIVND (reference sequence). CDR3 size: 14 residues. The junction had 6 bases not matched to a gene; V was cut back by 7 bases and J by 6 bases. The CDR3 spells CASTGTGESNEQFF. The CDR3 DNA reads as TGTGCCAGTACCGGGACAGGGGAAAGCAATGAGCAGTTCTTC.